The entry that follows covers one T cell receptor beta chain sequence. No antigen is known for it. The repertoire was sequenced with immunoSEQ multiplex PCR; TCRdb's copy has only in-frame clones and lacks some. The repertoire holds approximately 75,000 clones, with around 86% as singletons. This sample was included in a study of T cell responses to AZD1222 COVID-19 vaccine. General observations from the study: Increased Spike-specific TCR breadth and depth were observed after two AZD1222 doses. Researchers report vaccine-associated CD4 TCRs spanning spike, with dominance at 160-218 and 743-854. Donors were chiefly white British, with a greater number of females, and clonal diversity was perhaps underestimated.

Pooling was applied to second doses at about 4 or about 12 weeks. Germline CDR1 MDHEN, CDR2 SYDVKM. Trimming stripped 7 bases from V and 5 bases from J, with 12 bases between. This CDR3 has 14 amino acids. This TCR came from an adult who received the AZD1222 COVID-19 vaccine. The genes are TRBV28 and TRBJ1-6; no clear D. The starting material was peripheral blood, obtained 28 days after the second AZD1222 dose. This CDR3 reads CASKAGPHNSPLHF. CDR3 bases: TGTGCCAGCAAAGCCGGGCCCCATAATTCACCCCTCCACTTT.